This is a list of T cell receptor beta chains from one sample in a study of cytomegalovirus exposure and HLA in healthy donors. The protocol was immunoSEQ multiplex PCR, while the TCRdb copy is restricted to in-frame clones and leaves out a portion. The sample yields tens of thousands of clones, roughly three quarters seen once. The sequencing sample was made of PBMCs. These receptors were taken from a man aged 30 to 39 in good health and CMV-seronegative. Each CDR3 is given with its conserved first and last residue. Each record gives: J gene, clone size, V gene, D gene, CDR3 protein, CDR3 DNA. D genes are given only for firm matches. Clone sizes are given selectively: once, few, many, or a class where the clone is expanded.

J gene: TRBJ2-1
clone size: once
V gene: TRBV7-3
D gene: -
CDR3 protein: CASSQSGGNEQFF
CDR3 DNA: TGTGCCAGCAGCCAGAGTGGCGGAAATGAGCAGTTCTTC

J gene: TRBJ2-2
clone size: -
V gene: TRBV9
D gene: TRBD1
CDR3 protein: CASSVEEQGARPGELFF
CDR3 DNA: TGTGCCAGCAGCGTAGAGGAGCAGGGGGCGCGCCCCGGGGAGCTGTTTTTT

J gene: TRBJ1-2
clone size: -
V gene: TRBV28
D gene: -
CDR3 protein: CASSLLAGNYGYTF
CDR3 DNA: TGTGCCAGCAGTTTATTGGCCGGTAACTACGGCTACACCTTC

J gene: TRBJ2-5
clone size: few
V gene: TRBV2
D gene: -
CDR3 protein: CASSAALAGLATQYF
CDR3 DNA: TGTGCCAGCAGTGCTGCCCTGGCCGGGTTGGCGACCCAGTACTTC

J gene: TRBJ2-3
clone size: -
V gene: TRBV15
D gene: -
CDR3 protein: CATSRGAGATDTQYF
CDR3 DNA: TGTGCCACCAGCAGAGGGGCGGGGGCCACAGATACGCAGTATTTT

J gene: TRBJ1-1
clone size: few
V gene: TRBV5-5
D gene: TRBD1
CDR3 protein: CASSLVTGMMNTEAFF
CDR3 DNA: TGTGCCAGCAGCTTAGTGACAGGGATGATGAACACTGAAGCTTTCTTT

J gene: TRBJ1-1
clone size: -
V gene: TRBV19
D gene: TRBD1
CDR3 protein: CASSMGTGRTNTEAFF
CDR3 DNA: TGTGCCAGTAGTATGGGGACAGGGAGAACGAACACTGAAGCTTTCTTT

J gene: TRBJ1-4
clone size: -
V gene: TRBV27
D gene: TRBD1
CDR3 protein: CASSGQGPNEKLFF
CDR3 DNA: TGTGCCAGCAGTGGACAGGGCCCTAATGAAAAACTGTTTTTT

J gene: TRBJ2-5
clone size: -
V gene: TRBV10-2
D gene: -
CDR3 protein: CASAQDRFAGQYF
CDR3 DNA: TGCGCCAGCGCACAGGACCGCTTCGCTGGGCAGTACTTC

J gene: TRBJ2-5
clone size: -
V gene: TRBV11-2
D gene: TRBD2
CDR3 protein: CASSSTSGGTRETQYF
CDR3 DNA: TGTGCCAGCAGCTCTACTAGCGGGGGGACCAGGGAGACCCAGTACTTC

J gene: TRBJ2-7
clone size: -
V gene: TRBV27
D gene: TRBD2
CDR3 protein: CASGSGGSSYEQYF
CDR3 DNA: TGTGCCAGCGGGAGCGGGGGGAGCTCCTACGAGCAGTACTTC

J gene: TRBJ1-2
clone size: -
V gene: TRBV9
D gene: TRBD1
CDR3 protein: CASRGDRGHGYTF
CDR3 DNA: TGTGCCAGCAGAGGCGACAGGGGACATGGCTACACCTTC

J gene: TRBJ2-1
clone size: -
V gene: TRBV7-8
D gene: -
CDR3 protein: CASSSVDKVGEQFF
CDR3 DNA: TGTGCCAGCAGCTCGGTGGACAAAGTCGGCGAGCAGTTCTTC

J gene: TRBJ2-5
clone size: -
V gene: TRBV9
D gene: TRBD2
CDR3 protein: CASSVAPSGGAFETQYF
CDR3 DNA: TGTGCCAGCAGCGTAGCTCCAAGCGGGGGGGCTTTCGAGACCCAGTACTTC

J gene: TRBJ1-5
clone size: -
V gene: TRBV19
D gene: TRBD1
CDR3 protein: CASRHGQGDQPQHF
CDR3 DNA: TGTGCCAGTAGACATGGACAGGGGGATCAGCCCCAGCATTTT

J gene: TRBJ1-1
clone size: once
V gene: TRBV4-2
D gene: -
CDR3 protein: CASSQVTENTEAFF
CDR3 DNA: TGTGCCAGCAGCCAAGTGACAGAGAACACTGAAGCTTTCTTT

J gene: TRBJ2-2
clone size: -
V gene: TRBV28
D gene: -
CDR3 protein: CASSLQGNTGELFF
CDR3 DNA: TGTGCCAGCAGTTTACAGGGAAACACCGGGGAGCTGTTTTTT

J gene: TRBJ1-5
clone size: once
V gene: TRBV23-1
D gene: -
CDR3 protein: CASKGYSNQPQHF
CDR3 DNA: TGCGCAAGCAAGGGGTATAGCAATCAGCCCCAGCATTTT

J gene: TRBJ1-6
clone size: -
V gene: TRBV6-6
D gene: -
CDR3 protein: CASRASGNSPLHF
CDR3 DNA: TGTGCCAGCAGAGCTTCGGGTAATTCACCCCTCCACTTT

J gene: TRBJ2-7
clone size: -
V gene: TRBV7-2
D gene: TRBD1
CDR3 protein: CASSLRQGVDEQYF
CDR3 DNA: TGTGCCAGCAGCCTCAGACAGGGGGTGGACGAGCAGTACTTC

J gene: TRBJ1-6
clone size: -
V gene: TRBV2
D gene: -
CDR3 protein: CASREASPLHF
CDR3 DNA: TGTGCCAGCAGGGAGGCCTCACCCCTCCACTTT

J gene: TRBJ1-1
clone size: -
V gene: TRBV2
D gene: -
CDR3 protein: CASSRQALNTEAFF
CDR3 DNA: TGTGCCAGCAGTAGGCAGGCCTTGAACACTGAAGCTTTCTTT

J gene: TRBJ2-3
clone size: few
V gene: TRBV5-6
D gene: TRBD2
CDR3 protein: CASRTGLAGTDTQYF
CDR3 DNA: TGTGCCAGCAGAACGGGACTAGCGGGGACAGATACGCAGTATTTT

J gene: TRBJ1-1
clone size: -
V gene: TRBV6-5
D gene: -
CDR3 protein: CASSYEPGTEAFF
CDR3 DNA: TGTGCCAGCAGTTACGAACCGGGCACTGAAGCTTTCTTT

J gene: TRBJ2-7
clone size: -
V gene: TRBV9
D gene: TRBD1
CDR3 protein: CASSSTGGGLDEQYF
CDR3 DNA: TGTGCCAGCAGCTCCACAGGGGGCGGTTTGGACGAGCAGTACTTC

J gene: TRBJ1-3
clone size: -
V gene: TRBV6-6
D gene: -
CDR3 protein: CASSYAGDKGIYF
CDR3 DNA: TGTGCCAGCAGTTACGCAGGGGATAAGGGCATATATTTT

J gene: TRBJ2-3
clone size: -
V gene: TRBV21-1
D gene: -
CDR3 protein: CASSNRSGGTDTQYF
CDR3 DNA: TGTGCCAGCAGCAATAGGAGCGGGGGGACAGATACGCAGTATTTT

J gene: TRBJ2-2
clone size: -
V gene: TRBV4-2
D gene: TRBD2
CDR3 protein: CASSRLASGVSYGELFF
CDR3 DNA: TGTGCCAGCAGCCGTCTGGCCAGCGGGGTCTCATATGGGGAGCTGTTTTTT

J gene: TRBJ1-1
clone size: once
V gene: TRBV7-6
D gene: -
CDR3 protein: CASSLAGGNTEAFF
CDR3 DNA: TGTGCCAGCAGCTTAGCCGGGGGGAACACTGAAGCTTTCTTT

J gene: TRBJ2-5
clone size: -
V gene: TRBV6-1
D gene: TRBD1
CDR3 protein: CATQGEETQYF
CDR3 DNA: TGTGCCACACAGGGGGAAGAGACCCAGTACTTC

J gene: TRBJ1-2
clone size: -
V gene: TRBV6-1
D gene: -
CDR3 protein: CASSEQVDYGYTF
CDR3 DNA: TGTGCCAGCAGTGAACAGGTCGACTATGGCTACACCTTC

J gene: TRBJ1-2
clone size: once
V gene: TRBV27
D gene: -
CDR3 protein: CASTYSGYQNGYTF
CDR3 DNA: TGTGCCAGCACCTATTCAGGGTATCAAAATGGCTACACCTTC

J gene: TRBJ1-1
clone size: -
V gene: TRBV5-1
D gene: -
CDR3 protein: CASSLGQQNTEAFF
CDR3 DNA: TGCGCCAGCAGCCTGGGACAACAGAACACTGAAGCTTTCTTT

J gene: TRBJ1-5
clone size: -
V gene: TRBV6-1
D gene: -
CDR3 protein: CASSELGGLAYQHF
CDR3 DNA: TGTGCCAGCAGTGAATTAGGTGGGCTTGCCTACCAGCATTTT

J gene: TRBJ1-3
clone size: -
V gene: TRBV5-1
D gene: -
CDR3 protein: CASSLAPGDTIYF
CDR3 DNA: TGCGCCAGCAGCTTGGCCCCGGGGGACACCATATATTTT

J gene: TRBJ1-3
clone size: -
V gene: TRBV7-8
D gene: -
CDR3 protein: CASSLASNTIYF
CDR3 DNA: TGTGCCAGCAGCTTAGCGTCTAACACCATATATTTT

J gene: TRBJ1-1
clone size: -
V gene: TRBV4-1
D gene: TRBD1
CDR3 protein: CASSQEALPGTGQSTEAFF
CDR3 DNA: TGCGCCAGCAGCCAAGAGGCCCTCCCAGGGACAGGTCAGAGCACTGAAGCTTTCTTT

J gene: TRBJ2-7
clone size: -
V gene: TRBV5-4
D gene: -
CDR3 protein: CASSLLGQGVEQYF
CDR3 DNA: TGTGCCAGCAGCTTGTTGGGACAAGGTGTGGAGCAGTACTTC

J gene: TRBJ1-5
clone size: -
V gene: TRBV19
D gene: -
CDR3 protein: CASRRAQGQNYQPQHF
CDR3 DNA: TGTGCCAGCCGAAGGGCCCAGGGACAAAATTATCAGCCCCAGCATTTT

J gene: TRBJ1-5
clone size: -
V gene: TRBV28
D gene: -
CDR3 protein: CASSPPGPQHF
CDR3 DNA: TGTGCCAGCAGTCCCCCCGGGCCCCAGCATTTT

J gene: TRBJ1-1
clone size: -
V gene: TRBV11-3
D gene: TRBD1
CDR3 protein: CASSRGADRGTEAFF
CDR3 DNA: TGTGCCAGCAGTCGGGGAGCGGACAGGGGCACTGAAGCTTTCTTT

J gene: TRBJ1-1
clone size: -
V gene: TRBV9
D gene: -
CDR3 protein: CASSVAVYTEAFF
CDR3 DNA: TGTGCCAGCAGCGTGGCAGTCTACACTGAAGCTTTCTTT

J gene: TRBJ2-5
clone size: few
V gene: TRBV19
D gene: TRBD1
CDR3 protein: CASTTTGALGETQYF
CDR3 DNA: TGTGCCAGTACCACTACAGGGGCGTTAGGGGAGACCCAGTACTTC

J gene: TRBJ1-6
clone size: once
V gene: TRBV9
D gene: -
CDR3 protein: CASSVAVGAYNSPLHF
CDR3 DNA: TGTGCCAGCAGCGTAGCGGTGGGCGCCTATAATTCACCCCTCCACTTT

J gene: TRBJ2-6
clone size: -
V gene: TRBV7-3
D gene: TRBD1
CDR3 protein: CASSPGGSGANVLTF
CDR3 DNA: TGTGCCAGCAGCCCAGGGGGCTCTGGGGCCAACGTCCTGACTTTC

J gene: TRBJ2-7
clone size: -
V gene: TRBV12-5
D gene: -
CDR3 protein: CAGQSYEQYF
CDR3 DNA: TGTGCTGGACAGAGCTACGAGCAGTACTTC

J gene: TRBJ2-7
clone size: few
V gene: TRBV19
D gene: -
CDR3 protein: CASSIGDSTLYEQYF
CDR3 DNA: TGTGCCAGTAGTATCGGCGACAGCACGCTCTACGAGCAGTACTTC

J gene: TRBJ1-1
clone size: -
V gene: TRBV25-1
D gene: TRBD1
CDR3 protein: CASRGTGAWNTEAFF
CDR3 DNA: TGTGCCAGCAGAGGGACAGGGGCCTGGAACACTGAAGCTTTCTTT

J gene: TRBJ1-1
clone size: -
V gene: TRBV5-6
D gene: -
CDR3 protein: CASSLAGQLNTEAFF
CDR3 DNA: TGTGCCAGCAGCTTAGCCGGACAGCTGAACACTGAAGCTTTCTTT

J gene: TRBJ2-1
clone size: few
V gene: TRBV10-3
D gene: -
CDR3 protein: CAISNSVGEQFF
CDR3 DNA: TGTGCCATCAGTAACTCAGTGGGCGAGCAGTTCTTC

J gene: TRBJ2-1
clone size: -
V gene: TRBV19
D gene: TRBD2
CDR3 protein: CASSITLADFYNEQFF
CDR3 DNA: TGTGCCAGTAGTATTACCCTAGCGGATTTCTACAATGAGCAGTTCTTC

J gene: TRBJ2-3
clone size: few
V gene: TRBV4-2
D gene: -
CDR3 protein: CASSQAGDPTDTQYF
CDR3 DNA: TGTGCCAGCAGCCAAGCGGGGGACCCCACAGATACGCAGTATTTT

J gene: TRBJ1-1
clone size: -
V gene: TRBV30
D gene: -
CDR3 protein: CAWTAVRARGTEAFF
CDR3 DNA: TGTGCCTGGACCGCGGTGCGGGCGCGGGGCACTGAAGCTTTCTTT

J gene: TRBJ1-2
clone size: -
V gene: TRBV18
D gene: -
CDR3 protein: CASSPQGWDGYTF
CDR3 DNA: TGTGCCAGCTCACCCCAGGGGTGGGATGGCTACACCTTC

J gene: TRBJ1-2
clone size: -
V gene: TRBV7-8
D gene: -
CDR3 protein: CASSLSGGDGYTF
CDR3 DNA: TGTGCCAGCAGCTTATCCGGAGGGGATGGCTACACCTTC

J gene: TRBJ1-4
clone size: -
V gene: TRBV6-5
D gene: -
CDR3 protein: CASSSLGDQNEKLFF
CDR3 DNA: TGTGCCAGCAGCAGCCTGGGAGATCAAAATGAAAAACTGTTTTTT

J gene: TRBJ2-5
clone size: -
V gene: TRBV2
D gene: TRBD1
CDR3 protein: CASSEAWDRKTQYF
CDR3 DNA: TGTGCCAGCAGTGAAGCGTGGGACAGAAAGACCCAGTACTTC

J gene: TRBJ1-5
clone size: -
V gene: TRBV5-6
D gene: -
CDR3 protein: CASSLEGLPAPQHF
CDR3 DNA: TGTGCCAGCAGCTTGGAGGGGTTGCCAGCCCCCCAGCATTTT

J gene: TRBJ1-5
clone size: once
V gene: TRBV28
D gene: -
CDR3 protein: CASSRDMSNQPQHF
CDR3 DNA: TGTGCCAGCAGCCGGGACATGAGCAATCAGCCCCAGCATTTT

J gene: TRBJ2-2
clone size: -
V gene: TRBV5-1
D gene: TRBD1
CDR3 protein: CASSSTGTIGELFF
CDR3 DNA: TGCGCCAGCAGCTCGACAGGGACCATCGGGGAGCTGTTTTTT